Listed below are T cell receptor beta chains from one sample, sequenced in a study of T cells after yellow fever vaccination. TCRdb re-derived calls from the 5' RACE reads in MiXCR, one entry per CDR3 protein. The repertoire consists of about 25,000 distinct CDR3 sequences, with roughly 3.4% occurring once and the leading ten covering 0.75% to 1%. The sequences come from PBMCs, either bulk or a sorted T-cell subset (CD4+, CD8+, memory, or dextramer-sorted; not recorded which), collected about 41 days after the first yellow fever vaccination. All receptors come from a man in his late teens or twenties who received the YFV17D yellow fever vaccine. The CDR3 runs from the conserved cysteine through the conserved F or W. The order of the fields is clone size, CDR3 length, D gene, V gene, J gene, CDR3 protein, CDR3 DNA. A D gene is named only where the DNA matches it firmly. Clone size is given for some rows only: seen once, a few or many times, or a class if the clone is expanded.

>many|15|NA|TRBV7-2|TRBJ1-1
CASSLAGHLNTEAFF
TGTGCCAGCAGCTTAGCAGGCCACTTGAACACTGAAGCTTTCTTT
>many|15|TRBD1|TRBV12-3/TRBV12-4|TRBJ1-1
CASSLRGQGNTEAFF
TGTGCCAGCAGCCTTAGGGGGCAGGGGAACACTGAAGCTTTCTTT
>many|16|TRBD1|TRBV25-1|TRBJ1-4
CASSESDRGRGEKLFF
TGTGCCAGCAGTGAATCGGACAGGGGGCGAGGAGAAAAACTGTTTTTT
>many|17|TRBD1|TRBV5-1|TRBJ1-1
CASSLGGGTGTNTEAFF
TGCGCCAGCAGCTTGGGGGGCGGGACAGGTACGAACACTGAAGCTTTCTTT
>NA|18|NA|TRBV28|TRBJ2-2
CAICLIRRTGRVSGELFF
TGTGCCATCTGTTTAATTCGGAGGACAGGGAGGGTCAGCGGGGAGCTGTTTTTT
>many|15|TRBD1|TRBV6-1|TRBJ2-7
CASFPSGQGRVEQYF
TGTGCCAGCTTTCCTTCGGGACAGGGTAGGGTCGAGCAGTACTTC
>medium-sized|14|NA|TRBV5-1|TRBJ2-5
CASSLRTRQETQYF
TGCGCCAGCAGCTTGCGAACCCGCCAAGAGACCCAGTACTTC
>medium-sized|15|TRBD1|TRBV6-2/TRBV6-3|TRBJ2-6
CASSPGGSGANVLTF
TGTGCCAGCAGCCCAGGGGGCTCTGGGGCCAACGTCCTGACTTTC
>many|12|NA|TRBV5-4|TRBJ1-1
CASSPGQNKAFF
TGTGCCAGCAGCCCTGGACAGAATAAAGCTTTCTTT
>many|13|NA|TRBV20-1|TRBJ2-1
CSARGTSPEEQFF
TGCAGTGCTAGAGGGACTTCCCCCGAGGAGCAGTTCTTC
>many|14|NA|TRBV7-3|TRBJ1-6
CASSSAGMGSPLHF
TGTGCCAGCAGCTCCGCCGGGATGGGGTCACCCCTCCACTTT
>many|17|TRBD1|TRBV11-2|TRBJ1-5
CASSLVPGTGSGQPQHF
TGTGCCAGCAGCTTAGTTCCAGGGACAGGTAGCGGTCAGCCCCAGCATTTT
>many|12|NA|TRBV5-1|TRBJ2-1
CASSLVYNEQFF
TGCGCCAGCAGCTTGGTGTACAATGAGCAGTTCTTC
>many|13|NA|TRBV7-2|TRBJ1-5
CASSLAREQPQHF
TGTGCCAGCAGCTTAGCAAGGGAACAGCCCCAGCATTTT
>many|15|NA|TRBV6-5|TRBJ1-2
CASSYSGARAYGYTF
TGTGCCAGCAGTTACTCCGGGGCACGAGCCTATGGCTACACCTTC
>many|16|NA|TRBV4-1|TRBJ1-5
CASSQGAYRWEQPQHF
TGCGCCAGCAGCCAAGGAGCTTACCGTTGGGAGCAGCCCCAGCATTTT
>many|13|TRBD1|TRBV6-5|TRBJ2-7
CASSHGQGYEQYF
TGTGCCAGCAGTCACGGACAGGGGTACGAGCAGTACTTC
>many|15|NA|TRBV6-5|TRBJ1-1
CASSYRGTAGSEAFF
TGTGCCAGCAGTTACCGCGGGACCGCGGGCTCTGAAGCTTTCTTT
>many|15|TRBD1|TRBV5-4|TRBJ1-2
CASSFTGGRYYGYTF
TGTGCCAGCAGCTTTACAGGGGGAAGGTACTATGGCTACACCTTC
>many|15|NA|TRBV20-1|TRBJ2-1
CSAPGGPPRGNEQFF
TGCAGTGCCCCCGGGGGGCCCCCCCGAGGTAATGAGCAGTTCTTC
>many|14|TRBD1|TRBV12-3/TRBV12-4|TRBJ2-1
CASTPGQGGHEQFF
TGTGCCAGCACGCCGGGACAGGGGGGGCATGAGCAGTTCTTC
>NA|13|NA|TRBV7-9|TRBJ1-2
CASSLEGSSGYTF
TGTGCCAGCAGCTTAGAGGGTTCGAGTGGCTACACCTTC
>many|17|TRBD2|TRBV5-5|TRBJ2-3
CASSPARTSGGTDTQYF
TGTGCCAGCAGCCCGGCGCGGACTAGCGGGGGCACAGATACGCAGTATTTT
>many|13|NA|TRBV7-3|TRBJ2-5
CASSARRGETQYF
TGTGCCAGCAGCGCCCGGAGAGGAGAGACCCAGTACTTC
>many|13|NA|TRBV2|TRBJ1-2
CASILNRELGYTF
TGTGCCAGCATTTTGAACAGGGAACTTGGCTACACCTTC
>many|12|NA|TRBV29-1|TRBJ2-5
CSVVLQQETQYF
TGCAGCGTTGTGTTGCAGCAAGAGACCCAGTACTTC